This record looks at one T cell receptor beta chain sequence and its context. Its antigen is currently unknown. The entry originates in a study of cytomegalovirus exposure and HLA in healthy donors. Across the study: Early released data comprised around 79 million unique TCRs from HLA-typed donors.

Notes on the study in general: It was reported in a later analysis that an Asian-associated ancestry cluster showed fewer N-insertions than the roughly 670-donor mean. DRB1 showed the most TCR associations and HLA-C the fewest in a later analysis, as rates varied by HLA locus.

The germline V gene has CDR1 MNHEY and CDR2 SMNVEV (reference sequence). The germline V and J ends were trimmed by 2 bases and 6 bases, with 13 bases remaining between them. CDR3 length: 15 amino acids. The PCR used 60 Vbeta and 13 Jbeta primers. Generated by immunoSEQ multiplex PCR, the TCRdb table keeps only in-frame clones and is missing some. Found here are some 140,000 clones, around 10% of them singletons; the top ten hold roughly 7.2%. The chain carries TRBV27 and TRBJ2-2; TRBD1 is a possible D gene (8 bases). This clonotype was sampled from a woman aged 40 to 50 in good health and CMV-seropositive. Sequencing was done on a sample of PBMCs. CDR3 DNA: TGTGCCAGCAGTTTAGCCACAGGGGGGGCCGGGGAGCTGTTTTTT. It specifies CASSLATGGAGELFF.